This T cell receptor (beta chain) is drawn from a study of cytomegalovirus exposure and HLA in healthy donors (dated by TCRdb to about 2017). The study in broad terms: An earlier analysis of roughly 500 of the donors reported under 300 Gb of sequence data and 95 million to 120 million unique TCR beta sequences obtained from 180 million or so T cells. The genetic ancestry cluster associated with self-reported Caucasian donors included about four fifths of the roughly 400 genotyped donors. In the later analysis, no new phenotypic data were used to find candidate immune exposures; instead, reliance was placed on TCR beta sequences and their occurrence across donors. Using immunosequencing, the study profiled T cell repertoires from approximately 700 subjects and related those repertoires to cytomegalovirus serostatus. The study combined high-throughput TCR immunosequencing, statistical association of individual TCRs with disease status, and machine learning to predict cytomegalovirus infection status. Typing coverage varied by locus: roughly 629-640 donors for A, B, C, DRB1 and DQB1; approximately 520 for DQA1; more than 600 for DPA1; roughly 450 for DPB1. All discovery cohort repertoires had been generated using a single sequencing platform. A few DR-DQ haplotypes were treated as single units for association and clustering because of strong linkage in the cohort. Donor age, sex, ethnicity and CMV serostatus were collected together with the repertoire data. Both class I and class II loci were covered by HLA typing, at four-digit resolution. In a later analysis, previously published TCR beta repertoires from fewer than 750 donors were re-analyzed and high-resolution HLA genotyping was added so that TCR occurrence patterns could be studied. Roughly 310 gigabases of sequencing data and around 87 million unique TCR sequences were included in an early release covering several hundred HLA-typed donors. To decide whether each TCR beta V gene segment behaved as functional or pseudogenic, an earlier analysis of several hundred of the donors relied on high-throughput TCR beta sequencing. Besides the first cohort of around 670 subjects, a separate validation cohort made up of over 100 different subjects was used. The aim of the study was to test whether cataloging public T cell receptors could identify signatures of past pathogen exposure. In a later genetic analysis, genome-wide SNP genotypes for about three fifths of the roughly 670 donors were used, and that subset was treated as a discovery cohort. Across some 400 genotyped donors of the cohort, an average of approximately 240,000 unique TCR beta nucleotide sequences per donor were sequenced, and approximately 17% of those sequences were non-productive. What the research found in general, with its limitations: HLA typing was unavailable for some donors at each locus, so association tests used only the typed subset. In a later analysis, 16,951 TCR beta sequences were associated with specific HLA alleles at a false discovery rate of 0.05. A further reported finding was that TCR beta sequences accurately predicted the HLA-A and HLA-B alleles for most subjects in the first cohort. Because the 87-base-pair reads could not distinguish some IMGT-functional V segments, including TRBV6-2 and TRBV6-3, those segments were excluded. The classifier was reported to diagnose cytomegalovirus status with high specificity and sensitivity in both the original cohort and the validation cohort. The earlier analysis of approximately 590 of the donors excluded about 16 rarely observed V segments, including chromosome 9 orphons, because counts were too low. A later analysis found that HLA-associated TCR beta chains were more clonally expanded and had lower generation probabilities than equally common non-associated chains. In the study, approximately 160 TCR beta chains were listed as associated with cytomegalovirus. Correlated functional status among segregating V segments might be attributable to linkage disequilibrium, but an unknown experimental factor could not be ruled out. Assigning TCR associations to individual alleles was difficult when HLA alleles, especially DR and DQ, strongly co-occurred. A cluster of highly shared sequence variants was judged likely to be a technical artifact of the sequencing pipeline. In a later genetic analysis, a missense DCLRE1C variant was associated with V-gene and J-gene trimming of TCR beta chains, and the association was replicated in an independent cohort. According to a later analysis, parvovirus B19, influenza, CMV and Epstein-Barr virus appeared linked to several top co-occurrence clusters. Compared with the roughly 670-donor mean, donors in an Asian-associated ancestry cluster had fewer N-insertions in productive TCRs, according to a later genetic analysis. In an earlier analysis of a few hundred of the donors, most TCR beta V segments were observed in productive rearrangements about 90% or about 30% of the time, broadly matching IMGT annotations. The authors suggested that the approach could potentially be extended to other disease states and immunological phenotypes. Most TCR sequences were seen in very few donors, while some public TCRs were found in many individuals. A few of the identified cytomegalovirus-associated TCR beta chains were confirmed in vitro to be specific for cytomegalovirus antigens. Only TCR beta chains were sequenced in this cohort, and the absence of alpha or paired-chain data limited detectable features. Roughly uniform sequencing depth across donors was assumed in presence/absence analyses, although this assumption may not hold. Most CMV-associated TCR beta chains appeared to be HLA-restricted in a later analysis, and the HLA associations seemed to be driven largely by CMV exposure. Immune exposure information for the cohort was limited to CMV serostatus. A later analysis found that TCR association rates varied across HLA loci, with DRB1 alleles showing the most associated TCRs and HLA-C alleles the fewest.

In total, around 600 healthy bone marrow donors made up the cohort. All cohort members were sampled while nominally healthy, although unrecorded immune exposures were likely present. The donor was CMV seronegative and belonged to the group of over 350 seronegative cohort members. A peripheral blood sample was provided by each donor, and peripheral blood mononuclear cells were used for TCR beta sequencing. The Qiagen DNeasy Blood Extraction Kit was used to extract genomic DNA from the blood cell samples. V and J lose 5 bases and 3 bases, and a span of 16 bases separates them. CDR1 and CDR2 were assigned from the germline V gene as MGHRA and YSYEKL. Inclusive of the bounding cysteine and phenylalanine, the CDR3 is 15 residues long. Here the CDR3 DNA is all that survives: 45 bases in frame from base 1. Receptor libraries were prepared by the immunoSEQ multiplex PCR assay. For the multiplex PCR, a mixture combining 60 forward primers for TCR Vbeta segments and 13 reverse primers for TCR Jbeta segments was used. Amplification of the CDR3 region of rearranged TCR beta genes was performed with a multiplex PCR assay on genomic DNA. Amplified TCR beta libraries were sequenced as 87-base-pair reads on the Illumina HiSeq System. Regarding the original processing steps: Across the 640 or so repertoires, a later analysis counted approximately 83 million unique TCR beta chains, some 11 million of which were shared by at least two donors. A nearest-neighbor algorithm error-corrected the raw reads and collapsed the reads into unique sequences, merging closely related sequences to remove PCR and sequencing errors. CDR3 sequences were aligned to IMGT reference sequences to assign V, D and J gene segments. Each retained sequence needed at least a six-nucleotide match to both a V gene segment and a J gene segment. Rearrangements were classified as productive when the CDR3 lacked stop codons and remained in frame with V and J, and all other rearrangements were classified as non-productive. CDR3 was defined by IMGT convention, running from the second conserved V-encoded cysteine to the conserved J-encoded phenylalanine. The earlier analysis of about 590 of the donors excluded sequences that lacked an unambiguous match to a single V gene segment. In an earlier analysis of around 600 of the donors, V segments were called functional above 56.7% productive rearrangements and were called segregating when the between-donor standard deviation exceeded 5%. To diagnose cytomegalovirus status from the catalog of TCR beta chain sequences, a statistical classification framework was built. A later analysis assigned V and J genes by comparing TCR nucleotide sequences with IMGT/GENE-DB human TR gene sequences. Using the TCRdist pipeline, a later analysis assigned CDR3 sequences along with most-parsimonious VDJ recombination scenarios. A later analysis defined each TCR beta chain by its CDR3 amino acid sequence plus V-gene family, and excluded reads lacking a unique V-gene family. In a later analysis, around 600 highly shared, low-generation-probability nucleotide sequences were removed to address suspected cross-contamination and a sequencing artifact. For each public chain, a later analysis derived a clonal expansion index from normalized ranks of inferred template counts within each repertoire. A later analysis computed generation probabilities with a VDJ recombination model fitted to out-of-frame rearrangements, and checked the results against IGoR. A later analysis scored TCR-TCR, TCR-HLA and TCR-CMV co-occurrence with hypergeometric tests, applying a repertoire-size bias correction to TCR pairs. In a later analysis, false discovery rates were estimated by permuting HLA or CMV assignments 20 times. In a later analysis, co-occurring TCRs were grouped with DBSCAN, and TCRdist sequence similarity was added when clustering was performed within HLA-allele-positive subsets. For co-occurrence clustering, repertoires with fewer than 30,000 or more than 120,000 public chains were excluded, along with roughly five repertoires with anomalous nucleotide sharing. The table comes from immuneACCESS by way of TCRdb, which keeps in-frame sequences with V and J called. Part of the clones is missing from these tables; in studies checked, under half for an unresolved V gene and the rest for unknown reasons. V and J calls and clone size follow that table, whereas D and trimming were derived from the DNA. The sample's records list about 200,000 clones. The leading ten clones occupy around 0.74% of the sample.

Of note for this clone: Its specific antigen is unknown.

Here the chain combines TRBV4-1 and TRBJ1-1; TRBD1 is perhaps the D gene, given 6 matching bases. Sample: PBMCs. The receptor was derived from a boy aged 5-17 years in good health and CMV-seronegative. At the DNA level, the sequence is TGCGCCAGCAGCTACCCGGGACAAGGGGACACTGAAGCTTTCTTT. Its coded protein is CASSYPGQGDTEAFF.